These T cell receptor beta chains were read from a single sample in a study of spatial heterogeneity in lung cancer. Via MiXCR, TCRdb re-called the 5' RACE reads, giving one row per CDR3 protein. In the table there are approximately 90,000 distinct CDR3 sequences, 7.5% to 10% of which are singletons. The input for sequencing was PBMCs, taken at surgery. All receptors derive from a male donor with early-stage non-small cell lung cancer. Each CDR3 is given with its conserved first and last residue. The order of the fields is J gene, D gene, V gene, clone size, CDR3 DNA, CDR3 protein. The D gene is left open where the match is weak. Clone size is stated in some rows and not others, as once, few, many or a class when expanded.

TRBJ1-2,NA,TRBV27,many,TGTGCCAGCAGGGAAGCAGGTTTCGGCTACACCTTC,CASREAGFGYTF
TRBJ2-3,TRBD2,TRBV20-1,few,TGCAGTGCTAGGAGGACTAGCGGGAGTCATACGCAGTATTTT,CSARRTSGSHTQYF
TRBJ2-7,NA,TRBV29-1,few,TGCAGCGTAGAAGAAGGGGGGGTAGGCTACGAGCAGTACTTC,CSVEEGGVGYEQYF
TRBJ2-2,TRBD2,TRBV5-1,NA,TGCGCCAGCAGCTTGGCCCCTAGCGGGCGGAACACCGGGGAGCTGTTTTTT,CASSLAPSGRNTGELFF
TRBJ2-6,NA,TRBV2,NA,TGTGCCAGCAGCTCCGGGACCCCGGGGGCCAACGTCCTGACTTTC,CASSSGTPGANVLTF
TRBJ2-1,TRBD2,TRBV4-1,NA,TGCGCCAGCAGCCAAGGTTTTGAAATGGCTAGCGGGGCTAATGAGCAGTTCTTC,CASSQGFEMASGANEQFF
TRBJ1-2,NA,TRBV5-4,many,TGTGCCAGCAGCTCACAGGGAAACTATGGCTACACCTTC,CASSSQGNYGYTF
TRBJ1-5,NA,TRBV21-1,NA,TGTGCCAGCAGCAAAGCAACAGGCAATCAGCCCCAGCATTTT,CASSKATGNQPQHF
TRBJ2-5,NA,TRBV10-3,many,TGTGCCATCAGTGAGCCCGGGGTGCTGGGGGAGACCCAGTACTTC,CAISEPGVLGETQYF
TRBJ2-5,NA,TRBV5-4,NA,TGTGCCAGCAGCTTAGCCCGAATCCAAGAGACCCAGTACTTC,CASSLARIQETQYF
TRBJ2-3,TRBD1,TRBV10-1,many,TGCGCCAGCAGTGAGAGGACAGGGGGCCGTCGTCCAGATACGCAGTATTTT,CASSERTGGRRPDTQYF
TRBJ2-1,NA,TRBV20-1,many,TGCAGTGCTAGAGACCTTGGGCAGGGGCGTTCCTACAATGAGCAGTTCTTC,CSARDLGQGRSYNEQFF
TRBJ2-4,TRBD2,TRBV4-2,few,TGTGCCAGCAGCCAAGATCCCCCAGGACTAGCGGGAGGGGAAAACATTCAGTACTTC,CASSQDPPGLAGGENIQYF
TRBJ1-1,TRBD1,TRBV20-1,many,TGCAGTGCTAGCGGGGACAGGGGGAGGAGGAACACTGAAGCTTTCTTT,CSASGDRGRRNTEAFF
TRBJ1-5,NA,TRBV6-5,NA,TGTGCCAGCAGTTACTATGCCGGGAATCAGCCCCAGCATTTT,CASSYYAGNQPQHF
TRBJ2-1,TRBD2,TRBV7-9,many,TGTGCCAGCAGCTTCAGCGGGAGGGCCCATGAGCAGTTCTTC,CASSFSGRAHEQFF
TRBJ2-3,NA,TRBV7-2,many,TGTGCCAGCAGCCTCAATGGGCAAGGGGCTGGAGATACGCAGTATTTT,CASSLNGQGAGDTQYF
TRBJ1-1,NA,TRBV6-2/TRBV6-3,many,TGTGCCAGCAGTTACTCGATGTTATTGAACACTGAAGCTTTCTTT,CASSYSMLLNTEAFF
TRBJ1-6,NA,TRBV11-2,NA,TGTGCCAGCAGCTTACCTGATCATTCACCCCTCCACTTT,CASSLPDHSPLHF
TRBJ2-3,TRBD2,TRBV10-2,many,TGCGCCAGCAGTGATAGTCAGCGGGAGACTGATACGCAGTATTTT,CASSDSQRETDTQYF
TRBJ2-5,NA,TRBV7-7,few,TGTGCCAGCAGCTTAAGTCGGGAGCTCCAAGAGACCCAGTACTTC,CASSLSRELQETQYF
TRBJ1-2,TRBD1,TRBV6-2/TRBV6-3,NA,TGTGCCAGTGCCAGGGGGCTCTACTATGGCTACACCTTC,CASARGLYYGYTF
TRBJ2-2,NA,TRBV24-1,many,TGTGCCACCAGGGGCCCAGTGAACACCGGGGAGCTGTTTTTT,CATRGPVNTGELFF
TRBJ2-2,TRBD2,TRBV2,many,TGTGCCAGCAGTTGGACTAGCGGGAGTCCCGGGGAGCTGTTTTTT,CASSWTSGSPGELFF
TRBJ1-6,NA,TRBV7-9,many,TGTGCCAGCAGCTTAGGGCAGACTAATTCACCCCTCCACTTT,CASSLGQTNSPLHF